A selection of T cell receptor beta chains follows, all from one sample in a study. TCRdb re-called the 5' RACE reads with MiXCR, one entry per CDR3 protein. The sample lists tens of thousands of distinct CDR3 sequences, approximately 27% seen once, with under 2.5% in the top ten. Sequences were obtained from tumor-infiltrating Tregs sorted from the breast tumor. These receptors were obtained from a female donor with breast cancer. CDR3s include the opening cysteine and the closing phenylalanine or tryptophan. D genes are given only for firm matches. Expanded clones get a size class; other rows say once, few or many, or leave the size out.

CDR3: CASSFPQQGTNTEAFF; DNA: TGTGCCAGCAGCTTTCCCCAACAGGGGACGAACACTGAAGCTTTCTTT; V: TRBV11-2; J: TRBJ1-1; size: few; D: TRBD1
CDR3: CSVQRGRGTEAFF; DNA: TGCAGTGTTCAAAGGGGCCGGGGCACTGAAGCTTTCTTT; V: TRBV20-1; J: TRBJ1-1; size: .; D: .
CDR3: CASSTPGSSNQPQHF; DNA: TGTGCCAGCAGCACTCCAGGGTCGAGCAATCAGCCCCAGCATTTT; V: TRBV28; J: TRBJ1-5; size: .; D: .
CDR3: CASSKGQGCNYEQYF; DNA: TGTGCCAGCAGCAAAGGACAGGGTTGTAATTACGAGCAGTACTTC; V: TRBV21-1; J: TRBJ2-7; size: many; D: .
CDR3: CSAGGHSNYEQYF; DNA: TGCAGTGCTGGGGGCCATTCGAACTACGAGCAGTACTTC; V: TRBV20-1; J: TRBJ2-7; size: .; D: .
CDR3: CASSPSSGNSQYF; DNA: TGTGCCAGCAGCCCCTCTAGCGGGAACTCGCAGTACTTC; V: TRBV3-1; J: TRBJ2-7; size: .; D: TRBD2
CDR3: CAIAKTGGGDEQYF; DNA: TGTGCCATCGCGAAGACAGGGGGCGGCGACGAGCAGTACTTC; V: TRBV10-3; J: TRBJ2-7; size: many; D: TRBD1
CDR3: CSAQRGTLQGEQYF; DNA: TGCAGTGCCCAAAGAGGGACTCTACAAGGGGAGCAGTACTTC; V: TRBV20-1; J: TRBJ2-7; size: few; D: .
CDR3: CASSYSENTEAFF; DNA: TGTGCCAGCAGTTATAGTGAGAACACTGAAGCTTTCTTT; V: TRBV6-2/TRBV6-3; J: TRBJ1-1; size: medium-sized; D: .
CDR3: CASYRALGGTEAFF; DNA: TGTGCCAGTTACAGGGCCCTGGGAGGCACTGAAGCTTTCTTT; V: TRBV7-6; J: TRBJ1-1; size: .; D: .
CDR3: CSARATGDFSMNTEAFF; DNA: TGCAGTGCTAGGGCTACAGGGGACTTTTCCATGAACACTGAAGCTTTCTTT; V: TRBV20-1; J: TRBJ1-1; size: .; D: TRBD1
CDR3: CASSPGQGTRHGYTF; DNA: TGTGCCAGCAGCCCAGGACAGGGAACAAGACATGGCTACACCTTC; V: TRBV7-2; J: TRBJ1-2; size: .; D: TRBD1
CDR3: CASSQGQGRDTEAFF; DNA: TGCGCCAGCAGCCAAGGACAGGGGAGGGACACTGAAGCTTTCTTT; V: TRBV4-3; J: TRBJ1-1; size: .; D: TRBD1
CDR3: CASSLTAEPQHF; DNA: TGTGCCAGCAGCTTGACCGCGGAGCCCCAGCATTTT; V: TRBV5-7; J: TRBJ1-5; size: .; D: .
CDR3: CSALTSGRGEMQFF; DNA: TGCAGTGCACTCACTAGCGGGAGGGGGGAAATGCAGTTCTTC; V: TRBV20-1; J: TRBJ2-1; size: many; D: TRBD2
CDR3: CASSLLGLAGDTQYF; DNA: TGTGCCAGCAGTTTATTGGGACTAGCTGGGGATACGCAGTATTTT; V: TRBV27; J: TRBJ2-3; size: .; D: TRBD2
CDR3: CASSQVAGTSGGISTDTQYF; DNA: TGTGCCAGCAGCCAAGTGGCGGGGACTAGCGGGGGAATTAGCACAGATACGCAGTATTTT; V: TRBV4-2; J: TRBJ2-3; size: many; D: TRBD2
CDR3: CSASGGALGTDTQYF; DNA: TGCAGTGCTAGCGGGGGGGCGTTAGGCACAGATACGCAGTATTTT; V: TRBV20-1; J: TRBJ2-3; size: many; D: TRBD2
CDR3: CSARDGGQGYSTYEQYF; DNA: TGCAGTGCTAGAGATGGGGGACAGGGGTACTCCACCTACGAGCAGTACTTC; V: TRBV20-1; J: TRBJ2-7; size: few; D: TRBD1
CDR3: CASSLQGQSYGYTF; DNA: TGTGCCAGCAGCTTACAGGGTCAAAGCTATGGCTACACCTTC; V: TRBV7-2; J: TRBJ1-2; size: many; D: .
CDR3: CASSYNRVNSPLHF; DNA: TGTGCCAGCAGCTACAACAGGGTTAATTCACCCCTCCACTTT; V: TRBV7-9; J: TRBJ1-6; size: .; D: .
CDR3: CATSGGSVGYTF; DNA: TGTGCCACTTCGGGTGGTTCGGTGGGCTACACCTTC; V: TRBV6-6; J: TRBJ1-2; size: few; D: .
CDR3: CACPSILYQETQYF; DNA: TGTGCCTGTCCCTCCATCCTGTACCAAGAGACCCAGTACTTC; V: TRBV30; J: TRBJ2-5; size: once; D: .
CDR3: CASSEFKTSGSTDTQYF; DNA: TGTGCCAGCAGTGAATTCAAAACTAGCGGGAGCACAGATACGCAGTATTTT; V: TRBV12-3/TRBV12-4; J: TRBJ2-3; size: medium-sized; D: TRBD2
CDR3: CSARVATSVNNEQFF; DNA: TGCAGTGCTAGAGTAGCAACTAGCGTGAACAATGAGCAGTTCTTC; V: TRBV20-1; J: TRBJ2-1; size: few; D: TRBD2
CDR3: CASSYPATGGGEQFF; DNA: TGTGCCAGCAGTTACCCGGCGACAGGGGGAGGTGAGCAGTTCTTC; V: TRBV6-6; J: TRBJ2-1; size: .; D: TRBD1
CDR3: CASSRRQGTTEAFF; DNA: TGCGCCAGCAGCCGAAGACAGGGGACAACTGAAGCTTTCTTT; V: TRBV5-1; J: TRBJ1-1; size: few; D: TRBD1
CDR3: CASSQQGAYGYTF; DNA: TGTGCCAGCAGCCAACAGGGGGCCTATGGCTACACCTTC; V: TRBV3-1; J: TRBJ1-2; size: .; D: TRBD1
CDR3: CASSHSGTSIYGYTF; DNA: TGCGCCAGCAGCCACTCGGGAACATCGATTTATGGCTACACCTTC; V: TRBV4-3; J: TRBJ1-2; size: many; D: .
CDR3: CASSLALNYGYTF; DNA: TGTGCCAGCAGCTTAGCCCTCAATTATGGCTACACCTTC; V: TRBV7-2; J: TRBJ1-2; size: few; D: .
CDR3: CAISESEVGGYTF; DNA: TGTGCCATCAGTGAGTCCGAGGTGGGGGGCTACACCTTC; V: TRBV10-3; J: TRBJ1-2; size: many; D: .
CDR3: CASSQEFGSAYGYTF; DNA: TGTGCCAGCAGCCAAGAATTCGGGTCGGCCTATGGCTACACCTTC; V: TRBV4-2; J: TRBJ1-2; size: .; D: .
CDR3: CASNLAAGAYNEQFF; DNA: TGTGCCAGCAACCTAGCGGCGGGAGCCTACAATGAGCAGTTCTTC; V: TRBV12-3/TRBV12-4; J: TRBJ2-1; size: few; D: TRBD2
CDR3: CAWSVFGNQPQHF; DNA: TGTGCCTGGAGTGTATTTGGGAATCAGCCCCAGCATTTT; V: TRBV30; J: TRBJ1-5; size: .; D: .
CDR3: CATSRVRMDYGYTF; DNA: TGTGCCACCAGCAGAGTACGGATGGACTATGGCTACACCTTC; V: TRBV15; J: TRBJ1-2; size: few; D: .
CDR3: CASLPGTGDIDEQFF; DNA: TGTGCCAGCCTACCCGGGACAGGGGATATAGACGAGCAGTTCTTC; V: TRBV6-1; J: TRBJ2-1; size: few; D: TRBD1
CDR3: CTSSLGGMNTEAFF; DNA: TGTACCAGCAGTTTAGGCGGTATGAACACTGAAGCTTTCTTT; V: TRBV12-3/TRBV12-4; J: TRBJ1-1; size: .; D: .
CDR3: CSASGPWWGGDEQYF; DNA: TGCAGTGCTAGTGGGCCTTGGTGGGGTGGCGACGAGCAGTACTTC; V: TRBV20-1; J: TRBJ2-7; size: once; D: .
CDR3: CAWSVDPGWELFF; DNA: TGTGCCTGGAGTGTGGACCCCGGGTGGGAGCTGTTTTTT; V: TRBV30; J: TRBJ2-2; size: .; D: .
CDR3: CASSLGTGSMNSPLHF; DNA: TGTGCCAGCAGCTTAGGGACGGGGTCTATGAATTCACCCCTCCACTTT; V: TRBV7-9; J: TRBJ1-6; size: many; D: .
CDR3: CASSQNGGARTDTQYF; DNA: TGTGCCAGCAGCCAAAACGGGGGGGCTCGGACAGATACGCAGTATTTT; V: TRBV4-2; J: TRBJ2-3; size: .; D: TRBD2